The entry below describes one TCR beta chain. The data belong to a study of blood T cells in healthy people across ages. Trimming took 6 bases from V and 4 from J, leaving 12 bases between them. The CDR3 covers 14 residues. CDR1 is LGHNA and CDR2 is YNFKEQ in the germline V gene. Primers used in a second PCR of roughly 7 to 11 cycles were a sample-barcoded 5' primer and a J-beta primer mix. Using its own MiXCR run on the 5' RACE reads, TCRdb lists one record per CDR3 protein. Among 850,000 to 1,000,000 distinct CDR3 sequences listed, about 51% were seen once. Researchers isolated at least 6.5 million PBMCs per sample. The total RNA that was extracted per sample amounted to at least 6 micrograms.

This sequence was found in a woman aged 60 to 75 in good health. Sequenced sample: blood. The V gene is TRBV4-2, the J gene TRBJ1-4; possibly TRBD1 for D (6 bases). CDR3 sequence reads: CASRKTGFNEKLFF. As DNA, the CDR3 is TGTGCCAGCAGGAAAACAGGGTTTAATGAAAAACTGTTTTTT.